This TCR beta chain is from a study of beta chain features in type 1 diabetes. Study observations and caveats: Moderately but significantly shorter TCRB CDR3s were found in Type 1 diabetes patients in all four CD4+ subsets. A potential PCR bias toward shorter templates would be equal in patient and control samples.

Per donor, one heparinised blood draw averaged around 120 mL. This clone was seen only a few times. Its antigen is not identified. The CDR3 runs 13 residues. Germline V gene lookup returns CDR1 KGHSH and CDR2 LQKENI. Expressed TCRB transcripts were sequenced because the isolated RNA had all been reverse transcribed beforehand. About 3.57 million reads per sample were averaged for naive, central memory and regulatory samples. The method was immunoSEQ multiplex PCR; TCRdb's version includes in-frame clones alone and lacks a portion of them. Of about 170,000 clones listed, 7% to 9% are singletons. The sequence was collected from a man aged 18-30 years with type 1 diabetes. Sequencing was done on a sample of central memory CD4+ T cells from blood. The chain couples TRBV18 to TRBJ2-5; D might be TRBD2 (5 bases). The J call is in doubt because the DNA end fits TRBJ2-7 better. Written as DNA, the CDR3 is TGTGCCAGCTCACCAGGGGAGTTCAGCGAGCAGTACTTC. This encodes CASSPGEFSEQYF.